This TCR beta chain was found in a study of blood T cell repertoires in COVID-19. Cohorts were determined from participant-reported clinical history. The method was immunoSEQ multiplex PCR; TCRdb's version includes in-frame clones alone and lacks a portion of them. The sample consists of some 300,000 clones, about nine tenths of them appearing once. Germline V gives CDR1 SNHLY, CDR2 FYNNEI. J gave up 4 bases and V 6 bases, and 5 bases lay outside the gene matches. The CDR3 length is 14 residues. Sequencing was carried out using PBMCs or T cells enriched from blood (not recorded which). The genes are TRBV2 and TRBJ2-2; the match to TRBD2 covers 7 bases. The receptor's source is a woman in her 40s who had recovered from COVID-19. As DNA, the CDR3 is TGTGCCAGCAGGGGGAGGGGCGGCACCGGGGAGCTGTTTTTT. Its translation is CASRGRGGTGELFF.